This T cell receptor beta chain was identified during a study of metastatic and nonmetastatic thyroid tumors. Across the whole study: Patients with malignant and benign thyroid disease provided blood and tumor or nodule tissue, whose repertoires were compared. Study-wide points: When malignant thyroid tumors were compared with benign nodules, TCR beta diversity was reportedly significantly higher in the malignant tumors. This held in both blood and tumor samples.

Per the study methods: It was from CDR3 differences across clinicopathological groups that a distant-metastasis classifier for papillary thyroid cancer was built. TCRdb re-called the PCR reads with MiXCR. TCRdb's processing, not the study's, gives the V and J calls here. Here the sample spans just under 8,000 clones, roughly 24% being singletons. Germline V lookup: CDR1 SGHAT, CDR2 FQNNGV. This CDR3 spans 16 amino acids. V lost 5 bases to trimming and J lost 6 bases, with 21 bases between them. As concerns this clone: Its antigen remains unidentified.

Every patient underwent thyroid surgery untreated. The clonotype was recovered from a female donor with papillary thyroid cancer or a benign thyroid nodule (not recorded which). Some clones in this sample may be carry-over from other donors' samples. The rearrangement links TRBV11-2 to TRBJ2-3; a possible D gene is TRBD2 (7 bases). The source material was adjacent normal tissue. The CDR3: CASSRMAGGGPDTQYF. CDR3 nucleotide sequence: TGTGCCAGCAGCAGAATGGCGGGCGGGGGCCCGGATACGCAGTATTTT.